This entry lists 14 T cell receptor beta chains sequenced from one sample in a study of OX40 agonist ivuxolimab in advanced cancers. Produced via immunoSEQ multiplex PCR; TCRdb's table is partial and in-frame only. The sample includes some 83,000 clones, more than 90% of them seen just once. The specimen comprised CD4+ or CD8+ T cells sorted from blood, sampled in a trial of the OX40 agonist ivuxolimab. Every receptor here comes from an adult with an advanced solid tumor such as melanoma, head and neck, liver or kidney cancer.

This chain joins TRBV9 and TRBJ2-3; 13 nucleotides align to TRBD2. Germline values: CDR1 SGDLS, CDR2 YYNGEE. The CDR3 is 18 residues long. V trimming: 1 base; J trimming: 0 bases; junction bases outside the gene matches: 5. The CDR3 spells CASSVTSGRARSTDTQYF. The CDR3 DNA reads TGTGCCAGCAGCGTAACTAGCGGGAGGGCCAGGAGCACAGATACGCAGTATTTT. The variable domain in full, with the rest retrieved from reference TRBV9 and TRBJ2-3, is DSGVTQTPKHLITATGQRVTLRCSPRSGDLSVYWYQQSLDQGLQFLIQYYNGEERAKGNILERFSAQQFPDLHSELNLSSLELGDSALYFCASSVTSGRARSTDTQYFGPGTRLTVL.

This chain links TRBV6-5 with TRBJ2-1; 10 nucleotides match TRBD2. In germline, CDR1 is MNHEY, CDR2 SVGAGI. The CDR3 runs to 14 residues. The ends lost 4 bases at V and 8 bases at J; junction bases unmatched: 5. The CDR3 spells CASSSQREGYEQFF. The CDR3 bases are TGTGCCAGCAGTTCACAGCGGGAGGGCTATGAGCAGTTCTTC.

The V gene is TRBV7-2, the J gene TRBJ1-6; 7 bases are shared with TRBD1. Germline-derived CDR1 and CDR2 are SGHTA and FQGNSA. The CDR3 has 15 amino acids. Unmatched junction bases numbered 4, after V lost 1 base and J lost 7 bases. This chain's CDR3 is CASSLGQGANSPLHF. The CDR3 bases are TGTGCCAGCAGCTTAGGACAGGGAGCAAATTCACCCCTCCACTTT.

The chain is built from TRBV7-6 and TRBJ1-5; 7 bases match TRBD1. The V segment lost 5 bases and the J segment 5 bases; nucleotides outside the gene matches: 6. Germline V gene lookup returns CDR1 SGHVS and CDR2 FNYEAQ. CDR3 length: 14 residues. CDR3 bases: TGTGCCAGCAGCCGACAGGGATCGCATCAGCCCCAGCATTTT. It specifies CASSRQGSHQPQHF.

The V gene is TRBV5-6, the J gene TRBJ2-7; TRBD2 agrees at 11 bases. Trimming cost V 4 bases and J 5 bases; bases outside gene matches: 5. The V gene's germline CDR1 is SGHDT and CDR2 YYEEEE. This CDR3 has 14 residues. CDR3 residues: CASSPQLAGDEQYF. CDR3 in DNA: TGTGCCAGCAGCCCACAACTAGCGGGAGACGAGCAGTACTTC.

The chain combines TRBV5-4 with TRBJ2-3, with TRBD1 matching over 10 bases. V lost 1 base, J lost 6 bases, and 5 bases stayed unmatched. From germline, CDR1 is SGHNT and CDR2 YYREEE (reference sequence). The CDR3 runs 15 residues. The CDR3: CASSLRTGGSDTQYF. The CDR3 DNA follows: TGTGCCAGCAGCTTGAGGACAGGGGGTTCCGATACGCAGTATTTT.

The chain employs TRBV11-2 and TRBJ2-7, with 11 bases matching TRBD2. Trimming took 5 bases from V and 1 from J; bases not matched to a gene: 13. The CDR3 is made up of 18 amino acids. Germline CDR1 and CDR2: SGHAT and FQNNGV. The CDR3 here is CASSPTSALAGGSYEQYF. DNA for the CDR3: TGTGCCAGCAGCCCCACCAGCGCCCTAGCGGGAGGTTCCTACGAGCAGTACTTC. The complete variable domain, with remaining parts taken from reference TRBV11-2 and TRBJ2-7, reads EAGVAQSPRYKIIEKRQSVAFWCNPISGHATLYWYQQILGQGPKLLIQFQNNGVVDDSQLPKDRFSAERLKGVDSTLKIQPAKLEDSAVYLCASSPTSALAGGSYEQYFGPGTRLTVT.

The table lists this clone with a few counts. The chain is built from TRBV2 and TRBJ2-5, with 8 bases that match TRBD2. Germline assignment: CDR1 SNHLY and CDR2 FYNNEI. The CDR3 runs to 14 residues. J was trimmed by 7 bases and V by 7 bases; bases with no gene match: 11. The CDR3 nucleotides are TGTGCCAGCAACAGCGGGGGCGGGCAGGGGACCCAGTACTTC. This encodes CASNSGGGQGTQYF.

The chain combines TRBV7-2 with TRBJ2-2; the D is unclear. CDR3 length: 14 amino acids. CDR1 and CDR2 (germline): SGHTA, FQGNSA. The V end was cut by 1 base, the J end by 6 bases, with 9 bases between. The CDR3 protein is CASSLGGMAGELFF. The CDR3, as DNA: TGTGCCAGCAGCTTAGGGGGAATGGCCGGGGAGCTGTTTTTT. Full variable domain (missing parts from reference TRBV7-2 and TRBJ2-2): GAGVSQSPSNKVTEKGKDVELRCDPISGHTALYWYRQSLGQGLEFLIYFQGNSAPDKSGLPSDRFSAERTGGSVSTLTIQRTQQEDSAVYLCASSLGGMAGELFFGEGSRLTVL.

The rearrangement links TRBV6-6 to TRBJ1-1, with D perhaps TRBD1 (5 bases). Trimming took 8 bases from V and 2 from J, leaving 12 bases between them. The CDR3 is 13 residues long. CDR1 and CDR2 (germline): MNHNY, SVGAGI (reference sequence). Here the CDR3 DNA reads TGTGCCAGCCGGGACGGTTTCAACACTGAAGCTTTCTTT. Encoded protein: CASRDGFNTEAFF.

The chain employs TRBV19 and TRBJ2-7; D is perhaps TRBD2 (6 bases). CDR3 length equals 12 residues. Deletions cut 8 bases from V and 3 bases from J, with 11 bases between. The germline CDR1 and CDR2 sequences are LNHDA and SQIVND (reference sequence). The CDR3: CASQRGLYEQYF. The DNA for the CDR3 is TGTGCCAGTCAACGGGGACTCTACGAGCAGTACTTC. Combining the CDR3 with reference TRBV19 and TRBJ2-7 gives the whole variable domain DGGITQSPKYLFRKEGQNVTLSCEQNLNHDAMYWYRQDPGQGLRLIYYSQIVNDFQKGDIAEGYSVSREKKESFPLTVTSAQKNPTAFYLCASQRGLYEQYFGPGTRLTVT.

The genes are TRBV18 and TRBJ1-1; 7 bases agree with TRBD1. Germline assignment: CDR1 KGHSH and CDR2 LQKENI. Trimming cost V 6 bases and J 3 bases; bases outside gene matches: 4. The CDR3 is made up of 13 amino acids. CDR3 bases: TGTGCCAGCTCGCCCGACAGGGACACTGAAGCTTTCTTT. Translated, it gives CASSPDRDTEAFF.

The CDR3 region has the DNA TGCGCCAGCAGCTTGGATCGCAGGAGGGGGACCGGGGAGCTGTTTTTT. It translates to CASSLDRRRGTGELFF. V usage is TRBV5-1 and J usage is TRBJ2-2; D may correspond to TRBD1 or TRBD2 (6 bases each). The CDR3 runs 16 residues. V dropped 0 bases and J dropped 5 bases, with 14 bases sitting between them. CDR1 and CDR2 from the germline V gene are SGHRS and YFSETQ. Full variable domain (missing parts from reference TRBV5-1 and TRBJ2-2): KAGVTQTPRYLIKTRGQQVTLSCSPISGHRSVSWYQQTPGQGLQFLFEYFSETQRNKGNFPGRFSGRQFSNSRSEMNVSTLELGDSALYLCASSLDRRRGTGELFFGEGSRLTVL.

The rearrangement uses TRBV28 and TRBJ1-1; no definite D call. This CDR3 has 14 residues. The germline V gene has CDR1 MDHEN and CDR2 SYDVKM. V was trimmed by 5 bases and J by 5 bases, leaving 15 bases between them. The CDR3 DNA sequence: TGTGCCAGCAGTGACTCGGGTCTGAGGACTGAAGCTTTCTTT. Amino acids: CASSDSGLRTEAFF. The whole variable domain, filled in from reference TRBV28 and TRBJ1-1, reads DVKVTQSSRYLVKRTGEKVFLECVQDMDHENMFWYRQDPGLGLRLIYFSYDVKMKEKGDIPEGYSVSREKKERFSLILESASTNQTSMYLCASSDSGLRTEAFFGQGTRLTVV.